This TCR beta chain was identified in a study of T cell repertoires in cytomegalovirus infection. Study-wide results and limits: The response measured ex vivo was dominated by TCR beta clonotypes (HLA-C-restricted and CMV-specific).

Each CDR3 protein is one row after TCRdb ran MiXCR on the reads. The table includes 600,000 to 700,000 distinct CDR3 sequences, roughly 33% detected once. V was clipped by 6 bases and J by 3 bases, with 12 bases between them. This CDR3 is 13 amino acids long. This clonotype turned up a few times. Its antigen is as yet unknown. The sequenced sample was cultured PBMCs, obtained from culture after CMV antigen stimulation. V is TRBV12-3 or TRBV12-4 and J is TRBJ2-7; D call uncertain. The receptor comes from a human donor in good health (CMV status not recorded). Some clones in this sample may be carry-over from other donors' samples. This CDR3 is CASSETADYEQYF. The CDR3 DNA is TGTGCCAGCAGCGAAACAGCAGACTACGAGCAGTACTTC.